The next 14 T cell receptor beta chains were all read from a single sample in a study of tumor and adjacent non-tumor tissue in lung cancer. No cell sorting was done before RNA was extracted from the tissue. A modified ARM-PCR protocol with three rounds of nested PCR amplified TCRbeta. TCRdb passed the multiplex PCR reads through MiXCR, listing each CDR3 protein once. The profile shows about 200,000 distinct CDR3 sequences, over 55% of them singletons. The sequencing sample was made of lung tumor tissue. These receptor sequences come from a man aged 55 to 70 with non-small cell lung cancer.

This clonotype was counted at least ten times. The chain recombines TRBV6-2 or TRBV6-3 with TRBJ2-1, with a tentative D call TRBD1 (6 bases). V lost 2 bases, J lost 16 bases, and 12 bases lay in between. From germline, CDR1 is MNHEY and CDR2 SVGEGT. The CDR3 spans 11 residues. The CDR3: CASSYVRGVFF. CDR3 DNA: TGTGCCAGCAGTTACGTCAGGGGAGTCTTCTTC.

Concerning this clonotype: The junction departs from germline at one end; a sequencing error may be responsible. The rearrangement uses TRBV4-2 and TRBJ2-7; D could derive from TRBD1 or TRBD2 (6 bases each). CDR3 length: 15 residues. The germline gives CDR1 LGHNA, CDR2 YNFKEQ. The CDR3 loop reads CASNQEAQGRHEQYF. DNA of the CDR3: TGTGCTAGCAACCAAGAAGCGCAGGGGAGGCACGAGCAGTACTTC.

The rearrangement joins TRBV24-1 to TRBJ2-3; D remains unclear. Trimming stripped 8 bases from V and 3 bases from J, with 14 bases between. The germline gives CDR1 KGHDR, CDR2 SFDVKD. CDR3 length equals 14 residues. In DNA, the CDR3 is TGTGCCACCACCTCAGGTTTCGAAACAGATACGCAGTATTTT. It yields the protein CATTSGFETDTQYF.

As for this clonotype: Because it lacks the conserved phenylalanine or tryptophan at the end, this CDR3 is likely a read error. The CDR3 spells CASSLMGRGSEAFL. The CDR3 coding sequence is TGTGCCAGCAGCTTAATGGGGAGAGGGTCTGAAGCTTTCCTT. The chain carries TRBV11-3 and TRBJ1-1; D gene uncertain. CDR1 and CDR2 (germline): SGHNT, YENEEA. V was trimmed by 2 bases and J by 6 bases, leaving 13 bases between them. There are 14 residues in the CDR3.

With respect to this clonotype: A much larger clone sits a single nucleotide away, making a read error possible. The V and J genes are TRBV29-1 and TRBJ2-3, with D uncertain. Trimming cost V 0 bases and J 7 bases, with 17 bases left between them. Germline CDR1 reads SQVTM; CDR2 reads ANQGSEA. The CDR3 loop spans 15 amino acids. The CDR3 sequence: CSVEDLSALLNTQYF. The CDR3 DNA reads TGCAGCGTTGAAGATCTGAGTGCCCTCCTCAATACGCAGTATTTT.

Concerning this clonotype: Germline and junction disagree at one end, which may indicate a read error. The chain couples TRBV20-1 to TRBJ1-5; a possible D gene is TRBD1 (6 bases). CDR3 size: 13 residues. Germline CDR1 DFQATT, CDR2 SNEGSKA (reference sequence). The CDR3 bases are TGTGGTGCTAGCGGGGGGCAGAATCAGCCCCAGCATTTT. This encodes CGASGGQNQPQHF.

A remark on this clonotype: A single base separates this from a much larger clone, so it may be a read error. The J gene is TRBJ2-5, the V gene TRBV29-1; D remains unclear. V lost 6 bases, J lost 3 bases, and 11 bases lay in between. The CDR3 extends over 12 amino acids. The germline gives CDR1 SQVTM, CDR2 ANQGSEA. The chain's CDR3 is CSVRQAEETQYF. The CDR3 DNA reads TGCAGCGTGCGACAAGCCGAAGAGACCCAGTACTTC.

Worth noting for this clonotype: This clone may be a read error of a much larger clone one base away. CDR3 nucleotides: TGTGCCAGAAGGACTAGCGGGACCCACGAGCAGTACTTC. Protein product: CARRTSGTHEQYF. The chain employs TRBV6-5 and TRBJ2-7, with 12 positions matching TRBD2. Germline V gene data show CDR1 as MNHEY and CDR2 as SVGAGI. This CDR3 is built from 13 residues. V lost 9 bases, J lost 5 bases, and 5 bases stayed unmatched.

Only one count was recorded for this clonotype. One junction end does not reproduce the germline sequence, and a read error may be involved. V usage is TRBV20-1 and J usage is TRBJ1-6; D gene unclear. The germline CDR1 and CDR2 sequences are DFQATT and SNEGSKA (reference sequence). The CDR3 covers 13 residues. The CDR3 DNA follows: TGCAGTGCCCTGCCGGGCCTTAATTCAACCCTCCACTTT. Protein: CSALPGLNSTLHF.

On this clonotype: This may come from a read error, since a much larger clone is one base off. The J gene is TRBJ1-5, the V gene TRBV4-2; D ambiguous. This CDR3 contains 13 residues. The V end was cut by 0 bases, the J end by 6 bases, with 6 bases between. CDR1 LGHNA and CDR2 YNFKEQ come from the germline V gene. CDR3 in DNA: TGTGCCAGCAGCCAAGAGGGAAGTCAGCCCCAGCATTTT. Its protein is CASSQEGSQPQHF.

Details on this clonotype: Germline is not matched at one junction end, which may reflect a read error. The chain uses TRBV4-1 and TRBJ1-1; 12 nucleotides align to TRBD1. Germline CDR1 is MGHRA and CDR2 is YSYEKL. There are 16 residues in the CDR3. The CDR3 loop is CASSRLSGTGGTDAFF. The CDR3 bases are TGCGCCAGCAGCCGTCTATCCGGGACAGGGGGCACTGATGCTTTCTTT.

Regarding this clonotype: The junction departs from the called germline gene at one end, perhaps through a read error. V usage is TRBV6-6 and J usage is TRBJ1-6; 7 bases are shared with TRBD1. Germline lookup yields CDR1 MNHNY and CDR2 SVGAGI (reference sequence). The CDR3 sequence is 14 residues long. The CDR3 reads CASSYKGAHSPLLF. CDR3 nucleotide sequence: TGTGCCAGCAGTTACAAGGGGGCACATTCACCCCTCCTCTTT.

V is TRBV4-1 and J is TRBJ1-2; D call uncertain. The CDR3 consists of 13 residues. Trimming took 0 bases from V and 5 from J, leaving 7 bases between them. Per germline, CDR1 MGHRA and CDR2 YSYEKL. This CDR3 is CASSQDAKYGYTF. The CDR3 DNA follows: TGCGCCAGCAGCCAAGATGCCAAATATGGCTACACCTTC.

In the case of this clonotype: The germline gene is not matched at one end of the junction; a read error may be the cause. CDR3 protein: CASSFGQSLQSQHF. CDR3 coding DNA: TGTGCCAGCAGCTTCGGACAGTCGCTTCAGTCCCAGCATTTT. The chain employs TRBV5-6 and TRBJ1-5; TRBD1 might be the D (6 bases). The germline V gene encodes CDR1 SGHDT and CDR2 YYEEEE. The CDR3 length is 14 residues.